This T cell receptor beta chain was retrieved from a study of naive and memory T cell subsets. Study-wide findings and caveats: From naive to CM, EM and EMRA, diversity decreased and Gini increased.

This clonotype has just a few counts. The antigen is not known. Trimming took off 7 bases at V and 4 bases at J, with 11 bases between the two ends. Germline V gene sequence: CDR1 SQVTM, CDR2 ANQGSEA. The CDR3 spans 11 residues. Both TRBC1 and TRBC2 were covered by a beta constant-region primer of two equimolar oligonucleotides. Four rounds of PCR amplified the ligated cDNA using nested alpha and beta constant-region primers plus SP2. TCRdb reprocessed the UMI-ligation and nested PCR reads via MiXCR and lists one record per CDR3 protein. Here the sample spans some 82,000 distinct CDR3 sequences, around 9% being singletons.

The chain recombines TRBV29-1 with TRBJ2-7, with a possible D match to TRBD1 (6 bases). The source is a human donor in good health. The sequenced sample was naive CD8+ T cells from blood. CDR3 amino acids: CSGLQGYEQYF. CDR3 nucleotides: TGCAGCGGACTACAGGGTTACGAGCAGTACTTC.